The 32 T cell receptor beta chains in this list originate from one sample, sequenced in a study of blood T cells in healthy people across ages. Using a J-beta primer mix together with a sample-barcoded 5' primer, a second PCR was run for 7 to 11 cycles. TCRdb processed the 5' RACE reads anew with MiXCR; each CDR3 protein has one entry. The data show about 720,000 distinct CDR3 sequences, with around a fifth seen just once and about 20% held by the top ten. Source material: blood. The source is a man in his 70s in good health.

The V call is TRBV5-1, the J call TRBJ1-6, with TRBD1 identical over 7 bases. V lost 3 bases and J lost 8; bases outside the gene matches: 5. The CDR3 covers 14 residues. Looked up from germline, CDR1 is SGHRS and CDR2 is YFSETQ. CDR3 bases: TGCGCCAGCAGCTCCTATACAGGGGATTCACCCCTCCACTTT. It encodes CASSSYTGDSPLHF.

This clonotype was seen more than once but under ten times. This sequence joins TRBV6-5 and TRBJ2-4; TRBD2 agrees at 7 bases. The V and J ends lost 5 bases and 2 bases, in that order; junction bases with no gene match: 6. CDR1 MNHEY and CDR2 SVGAGI come from the germline V gene. CDR3 length equals 15 residues. CDR3 sequence: CASSAGRMTKNIQYF. DNA for the CDR3: TGTGCCAGCAGTGCCGGGAGGATGACCAAAAACATTCAGTACTTC.

V gene TRBV20-1 combines with J gene TRBJ2-5; D unclear. The better agreement between TRBJ2-7 and the DNA end casts doubt on the J call. Germline lookup yields CDR1 DFQATT and CDR2 SNEGSKA (reference sequence). The CDR3 length is 14 residues. CDR3 DNA sequence: TGCAGTGCTAGAGATGAGTACAGATCGTACGAGCAGTACTTC. This gives the protein CSARDEYRSYEQYF.

CDR3 coding DNA: TGCAGTGCTAGAGATATGGGACAGGGGGCCGGTGATACGCAGTATTTT. This gives the protein CSARDMGQGAGDTQYF. The chain couples TRBV20-1 to TRBJ2-3; 12 positions match TRBD1. Germline loops: CDR1 DFQATT, CDR2 SNEGSKA (reference sequence). This CDR3 is 16 amino acids long. The ends lost 0 bases at V and 6 bases at J; junction bases unmatched: 7.

On this clonotype: At one of its ends the junction is not consistent with the germline gene, which may arise from a read error. The rearrangement joins TRBV11-2 to TRBJ2-3; 9 bases line up with TRBD2. CDR1 SGHAT and CDR2 FQNNGV come from the germline V gene. CDR3 length: 15 amino acids. The CDR3 coding sequence is TGTGCCAGCAGCAAAAGCGGGAGGATCACAGATGCGCAGTATTTT. Amino acids: CASSKSGRITDAQYF.

The rearrangement links TRBV6-6 to TRBJ1-1; 9 bases map to TRBD1. V shed 4 bases and J 6 bases; nucleotides not matched to a gene: 12. The CDR3 consists of 16 residues. CDR1 is MNHNY and CDR2 is SVGAGI in the germline V gene (reference sequence). The CDR3 spells CASSSTGTGFLAEAFF. The CDR3 region has the DNA TGTGCCAGCAGTTCAACCGGGACAGGGTTTCTCGCTGAAGCTTTCTTT.

This clonotype has at least ten counts. The gene calls are TRBV28 and TRBJ2-3, with no clear D. The CDR3 extends over 13 amino acids. V was pared by 4 bases and J by 2 bases, with 7 bases between. The germline V gene encodes CDR1 MDHEN and CDR2 SYDVKM. The CDR3 here is CASSSPPTDTQYF. The CDR3, as DNA: TGTGCCAGCAGTTCCCCTCCCACAGATACGCAGTATTTT.

This clonotype was detected a few times. This rearrangement joins TRBV5-5 to TRBJ2-1, with 11 bases identical to TRBD2. Germline CDR1 reads SGHKS; CDR2 reads YYEKEE (reference sequence). The CDR3 is 14 amino acids. V trimming: 2 bases; J trimming: 9 bases; junction bases outside the gene matches: 4. The CDR3 spells CASSFTSGSSEQFF. Here the CDR3 DNA reads TGTGCCAGCAGCTTCACTAGCGGGAGTAGTGAGCAGTTCTTC.

This clonotype was detected a few times. V gene TRBV15 combines with J gene TRBJ2-1, with a weak D call TRBD1 (5 bases). The germline CDR1 and CDR2 sequences are LNHNV and YYDKDF (reference sequence). With 1 base removed from V and 8 bases from J, the gap between germline ends came to 15 bases. There are 15 residues in the CDR3. CDR3 residues: CATSRVQVKGDEQFF. The CDR3 bases are TGTGCCACCAGCAGAGTACAGGTAAAAGGCGATGAGCAGTTCTTC.

The genes are TRBV5-5 and TRBJ2-1; D gene uncertain. Near its end, the DNA agrees better with TRBJ2-7, so the J call may be wrong. The V gene's germline CDR1 is SGHKS and CDR2 YYEKEE (reference sequence). This CDR3 is built from 15 residues. The CDR3 DNA is TGTGCCAGCAGCTTGTTCCAAGGGTGGTCCTACGAGCAGTACTTC. It yields the protein CASSLFQGWSYEQYF.

This clonotype was counted between two and nine times. The rearrangement links TRBV7-2 to TRBJ2-3, with a possible D match to TRBD1 (5 bases). Germline-derived CDR1 and CDR2 are SGHTA and FQGNSA. The V and J ends lost 2 bases and 5 bases respectively, with 17 bases between them. There are 16 residues in the CDR3. CDR3 sequence (DNA): TGTGCCAGCAGCTTATTGTCGTCGGTCCAGGGAGATACGCAGTATTTT. It codes for CASSLLSSVQGDTQYF.

The V and J genes are TRBV5-1 and TRBJ1-2; a possible D gene is TRBD1 (6 bases). The ends were cut back, 0 bases at V and 0 bases at J, with 12 bases in the middle. The CDR3 runs 16 residues. Looked up from germline, CDR1 is SGHRS and CDR2 is YFSETQ. The DNA for the CDR3 is TGCGCCAGCAGCTTGGCAGGGGATCTCACTAACTATGGCTACACCTTC. It encodes CASSLAGDLTNYGYTF.

This clonotype was found a few times. The J gene is TRBJ2-2, the V gene TRBV29-1; 9 bases are a match to TRBD2. This CDR3 region has 13 residues. J lost 8 bases, V lost 4 bases, and 5 bases had no gene match. Germline V lookup: CDR1 SQVTM, CDR2 ANQGSEA. The CDR3 sequence is CSVVSGGSGELFF. CDR3 nucleotide sequence: TGCAGCGTTGTCAGCGGGGGGTCTGGGGAGCTGTTTTTT.

V is TRBV15 and J is TRBJ2-1; the match to TRBD1 covers 8 bases. The J segment lost 4 bases and the V segment lost 1 base, leaving 6 bases of the junction unmatched. Germline V gene data show CDR1 as LNHNV and CDR2 as YYDKDF (reference sequence). The CDR3 consists of 16 residues. CDR3 coding DNA: TGTGCCACCAGCAGAGGAGTAGGACAGGGTTACAATGAGCAGTTCTTC. This gives the protein CATSRGVGQGYNEQFF.

The gene calls are TRBV10-3 and TRBJ2-3; the D is unclear. Trimming stripped 0 bases from V and 5 bases from J, with 12 bases between. The CDR3 has 15 residues. The V gene's germline CDR1 is ENHRY and CDR2 SYGVKD. CDR3 in amino acids: CAISESTRGGDTQYF. In DNA, the CDR3 is TGTGCCATCAGTGAGTCGACGAGAGGCGGAGATACGCAGTATTTT.

This chain links TRBV25-1 with TRBJ2-7, with a possible D match to TRBD1 (6 bases). Trimming pared 6 bases from V and 3 bases from J, leaving 12 bases between. CDR3 length equals 13 residues. CDR1 MGHDK and CDR2 SYGVNS come from the germline V gene. The CDR3 nucleotides read TGTGCCAGCAGGGATACAGGGCTCTACGAGCAGTACTTC. This translates into CASRDTGLYEQYF.

The DNA of the CDR3 is TGTGCCAGCAGGGGCGGGACTAGCGGGGCCTGCAATGAGCAGTTCTTC. This gives the protein CASRGGTSGACNEQFF. V is TRBV2 and J is TRBJ2-5; 13 bases are a match to TRBD2. The end of the DNA aligns better with TRBJ2-1, so the J call may be wrong. The CDR3 spans 16 residues. Germline CDR1 and CDR2: SNHLY and FYNNEI.

This clonotype was counted a few times. CDR3 bases: TGCAGTGCTAGAGACACCGGGGCCAGCACAGATACGCAGTATTTT. This gives the protein CSARDTGASTDTQYF. This sequence joins TRBV20-1 and TRBJ2-3; D possibly uses TRBD1 or TRBD2 (5 bases each). CDR3 size: 15 residues. In germline, CDR1 is DFQATT, CDR2 SNEGSKA (reference sequence). The ends were cut back, 0 bases at V and 0 bases at J, with 10 bases in the middle.

The chain joins TRBV7-9 to TRBJ2-2, with 8 bases aligning to TRBD2. The CDR3 spans 19 residues. Per germline, CDR1 SEHNR and CDR2 FQNEAQ (reference sequence). Trimming took 5 bases from V and 2 from J; bases not matched to a gene: 16. In nucleotides, the CDR3 is TGTGCCAGCAGCCCGAGGATTAGCGGGAACGCTTTAAACACCGGGGAGCTGTTTTTT. Translated, it gives CASSPRISGNALNTGELFF.

This clonotype was observed a handful of times. The chain combines TRBV3-1 with TRBJ2-1; no firm D call. The CDR3 covers 17 residues. Trimming stripped 3 bases from V and 0 bases from J, with 15 bases between. The germline V gene encodes CDR1 LGHDT and CDR2 YNNKEL (reference sequence). This CDR3 is CASSQYGVSRSYNEQFF. CDR3 bases: TGTGCCAGCAGCCAGTATGGGGTGTCTCGCTCCTACAATGAGCAGTTCTTC.

A few counts support this clonotype. The chain couples TRBV20-1 to TRBJ2-3, with 7 positions matching TRBD2. The CDR3 is 14 residues long. Germline V CDR1 and CDR2: DFQATT, SNEGSKA (reference sequence). V shed 6 bases and J 4 bases; nucleotides not matched to a gene: 10. The CDR3 region is CSAGLAVTPDTQYF. CDR3 in DNA: TGCAGTGCGGGCCTAGCGGTGACCCCAGATACGCAGTATTTT.

This clonotype was found a few times. At one end, the junction sequence differs from germline, possibly due to a read error. This chain uses TRBV7-8 with TRBJ2-1; D is possibly TRBD2 (5 bases). Germline V lookup: CDR1 SGHVS, CDR2 FQNEAQ. This CDR3 contains 16 residues. The CDR3 sequence: CASSLKRLAANNEQFF. The CDR3, as DNA: TGCGCCAGCAGCTTAAAGAGGCTAGCAGCTAACAATGAGCAGTTCTTC.

This chain uses TRBV5-1 with TRBJ1-4; tentatively, D is TRBD1 (6 bases). V lost 0 bases and J lost 8, with 14 bases in between. The germline gives CDR1 SGHRS, CDR2 YFSETQ. There are 15 residues in the CDR3. CDR3 residues: CASSLDRGVGEKLFF. The DNA for the CDR3 is TGCGCCAGCAGCTTGGATAGGGGGGTCGGGGAAAAACTGTTTTTT.

The rearrangement uses TRBV3-1 and TRBJ2-5; 13 bases map to TRBD2. Per germline, CDR1 LGHDT and CDR2 YNNKEL (reference sequence). J was trimmed by 4 bases and V by 4 bases; bases with no gene match: 12. This CDR3 region has 18 residues. CDR3 nucleotides: TGTGCCAGCAGCCCCGGACTAGCGGGAGTAGAAAAGGGAGAGACCCAGTACTTC. Residues: CASSPGLAGVEKGETQYF.

This clonotype was picked up a small number of times. This chain connects TRBV7-3 to TRBJ2-1; D may correspond to TRBD1 or TRBD2 (7 bases each). CDR1 is SGHTA, CDR2 FQGTGA, per germline. CDR3 length: 13 residues. V was trimmed by 3 bases and J by 9 bases, leaving 12 bases between them. CDR3: CASSFQGEGEQFF. The CDR3 bases are TGTGCCAGCAGCTTTCAGGGGGAGGGTGAGCAGTTCTTC.

The chain employs TRBV29-1 and TRBJ1-1; 8 bases agree with TRBD1. The ends lost 2 bases at V and 6 bases at J; junction bases unmatched: 5. This CDR3 region has 13 residues. CDR1 SQVTM and CDR2 ANQGSEA come from the germline V gene. The DNA of the CDR3 is TGCAGCGTTGAAAACAGGGGGGTTGCTGAAGCTTTCTTT. It translates to CSVENRGVAEAFF.

For the CDR3, the DNA is TGTGCCAGCAGTTTGGGTCTGACAGGGATCACAGATACGCAGTATTTT. It specifies CASSLGLTGITDTQYF. The chain is built from TRBV12-3 or TRBV12-4 and TRBJ2-3, with 7 bases lining up with TRBD1. The CDR3 consists of 16 residues. The J segment lost 2 bases and the V segment lost 3 bases, leaving 8 bases of the junction unmatched.

The chain links TRBV10-2 to TRBJ1-1, with a possible D match to TRBD1 (5 bases). This CDR3 contains 13 residues. Germline V CDR1 and CDR2: WSHSY, SAAADI. The ends were cut back, 6 bases at V and 1 base at J, with 9 bases in the middle. The CDR3 sequence is CASRGLGNTEAFF. Written as DNA, the CDR3 is TGCGCCAGCAGGGGGCTAGGGAACACTGAAGCTTTCTTT.

V gene TRBV4-3 combines with J gene TRBJ1-4; D is possibly TRBD1 (6 bases). Germline V gene sequence: CDR1 LGHNA, CDR2 YSLEER. V lost 2 bases to trimming and J lost 2 bases, with 12 bases between them. The length of the CDR3 is 16 residues. CDR3 residues: CASSQHRAKTNEKLFF. The CDR3 DNA reads as TGCGCCAGCAGCCAACACAGGGCTAAGACTAATGAAAAACTGTTTTTT.

The V and J genes are TRBV6-1 and TRBJ1-1, with D unclear. Germline lookup yields CDR1 MNHNS and CDR2 SASEGT. Trimming removed 0 bases from V and 9 bases from J, with 11 bases in between. This CDR3 region has 13 residues. CDR3 coding DNA: TGTGCCAGCAGTGAAGCAAACCGGCAGAAAGCTTTCTTT. This gives the protein CASSEANRQKAFF.

The chain combines TRBV20-1 with TRBJ2-1, with 9 bases identical to TRBD1. Per germline, CDR1 DFQATT and CDR2 SNEGSKA (reference sequence). With V trimmed by 3 bases and J by 5 bases, 8 bases remained unmatched. The CDR3 contains 15 residues. CDR3 protein: CSARVGDRVNNEQFF. The CDR3 bases are TGCAGTGCTAGGGTCGGGGACAGGGTAAACAATGAGCAGTTCTTC.

There are a few counts of this clonotype. The genes are TRBV11-2 and TRBJ2-2; no firm D call. V lost 2 bases, J lost 6 bases, and 7 bases lay in between. CDR3 length equals 13 residues. Germline-derived CDR1 and CDR2 are SGHAT and FQNNGV. In DNA, the CDR3 is TGTGCCAGCAGCTTATTCTCGTCCGGGGAGCTGTTTTTT. Its translation is CASSLFSSGELFF.